This record looks at one TCR beta chain sequence and its context. Its binding antigen is unknown. No much larger clone is present one base from it, and per-base qualities are unavailable. The library was generated by the immunoSEQ multiplex PCR assay. TCRdb obtained this table from immuneACCESS and retained in-frame rearrangements with V and J assigned. These tables miss some clones; where compared with another copy, unresolved V genes account for less than half of the shortfall, and the remainder is unexplained. The sample has some 660,000 clones on record, 70% to 90% of them singletons. 0.0094% of the sample comes from the top ten. These data originate in a study of shared T cell receptors in the human thymus (dated by TCRdb to the early 2020s). For the wider study: The study examined how self-reactive, shared T-cell receptor alpha chains are generated in the human thymus.

The junction carries 18 bases between V and J, which are trimmed by 7 bases and 7 bases respectively. From a lookup of the germline V gene, CDR1 and CDR2 are SGHDT and YYEEEE. CDR3 length: 14 amino acids, cysteine to phenylalanine. Only CDR3 DNA remains: 42 bases, in frame from the first base. These data were also filed under a second study, of human thymus T cells. Drawing on the second study: Immunologically healthy infants undergoing open corrective cardiac surgery for congenital heart defects in Finland were used as donors. The thymus tissue came from surgical resects taken out during corrective cardiac surgery. Usage of V and J gene segments appeared to be biased in both the thymic and the peripheral blood repertoires. Highly overlapping thymic TCR repertoires among unrelated individuals were reported in the related research. TCR alpha and beta repertoires from about 8 infant thymus samples and a few related peripheral blood samples were characterized in the study. The cohort included a handful of male and two female infants, with donor ages spanning 7 to 244 days. Thymocytes were freed from the tissue by mechanical means and kept at -70 degrees C as pellets of 10-30 million cells. A QIAsymphony instrument was used to extract genomic DNA from the frozen cell pellets. Using the immunoSEQ multiplex PCR assay, the TCRB and TCRAD loci were amplified from a standardized quantity of quality-controlled genomic DNA. The V(D)J region was spanned by amplicons of a length sufficient to cover the CDR3 and to identify V and J genes. The amplicons were sequenced on an Illumina platform via the commercial immunoSEQ service. Primer bias and sequencing errors were corrected as previously described, and TCRAD and TCRB were defined on the basis of the IMGT database. immunoSEQ Analyzer 3.0 and VDJTools were used for repertoire analysis, which covered basic statistics, V/J segment usage, diversity estimates, rarefaction and pairwise overlap. To estimate diversity, the Chao1, ChaoE, Efron-Thisted, Shannon and inverse Simpson indices were applied, and diversity was also estimated on datasets down-sampled to the smallest sample. Repertoire overlap was determined by strict matching of CDR3 nucleotide sequence, V gene and J gene, and Jaccard-based multidimensional scaling clustering was applied. On average, thymus samples gave roughly 740,000 unique TCRB clonotypes, whereas blood samples gave about 84,000.

The clonotype was recovered from a boy younger than two with a congenital heart defect. Donor details come from another sample of the same person, matched by shared clones. Input material: thymocytes. The chain joins TRBV5-6 to TRBJ2-1; the D region possibly corresponds to TRBD2 (6 bases align). The CDR3 loop reads CASYGTSGSNEQFF. DNA sequence: TGTGCCAGCTACGGGACTTCCGGCTCTAATGAGCAGTTCTTC.